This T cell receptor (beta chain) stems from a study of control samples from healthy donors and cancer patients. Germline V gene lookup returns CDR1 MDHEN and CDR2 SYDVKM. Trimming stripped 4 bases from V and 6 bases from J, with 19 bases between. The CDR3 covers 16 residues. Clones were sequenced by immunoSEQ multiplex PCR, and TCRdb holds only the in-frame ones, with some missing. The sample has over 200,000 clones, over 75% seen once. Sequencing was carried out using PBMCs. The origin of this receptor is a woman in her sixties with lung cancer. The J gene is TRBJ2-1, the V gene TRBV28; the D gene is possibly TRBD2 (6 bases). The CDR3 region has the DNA TGTGCCAGCAGTTCCCTCAGAGGAGGGCCCTCCAATGAGCAGTTCTTC. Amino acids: CASSSLRGGPSNEQFF. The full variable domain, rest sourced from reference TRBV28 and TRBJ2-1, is DVKVTQSSRYLVKRTGEKVFLECVQDMDHENMFWYRQDPGLGLRLIYFSYDVKMKEKGDIPEGYSVSREKKERFSLILESASTNQTSMYLCASSSLRGGPSNEQFFGPGTRLTVL.